This T cell receptor (beta chain) came from a study of T cells in Graves' hyperthyroidism and ophthalmopathy. Whole-study findings and limits: The model anticipated ophthalmopathy a median approximately 6.7 months pre-onset. In blood, most of the thyroid clonotypes expanded above 0.001 were also present.

Reasons for excluding patients were uncontrolled infection, other autoimmune disease, pregnancy or lactation. This clonotype was picked up a small number of times. Its target is unknown. What was amplified from RNA transcripts were TCR beta CDR3 regions. HTBI primers drove first-round RT-PCR of the TCR CDR3. In TCRdb, the multiplex PCR reads were re-called with MiXCR into one record per CDR3 protein. The sample holds roughly 500,000 distinct CDR3 sequences, 40% to 55% seen once. The germline CDR1 and CDR2 sequences are DFQATT and SNEGSKA (reference sequence). There are 13 residues in the CDR3. The chain is built from TRBV20-1 and TRBJ2-5; 10 bases map to TRBD2. The closer fit of TRBJ2-1 to the DNA end suggests the J call may be wrong. The TCR was taken from an adult woman with Graves' disease, either hyperthyroidism or ophthalmopathy (not recorded which). The source material was peripheral blood or thyroid tissue (not recorded which). CDR3 protein: CSVRSGRAAKQFF. DNA of the CDR3: TGCAGTGTGAGGAGCGGGAGGGCCGCAAAGCAGTTCTTC.